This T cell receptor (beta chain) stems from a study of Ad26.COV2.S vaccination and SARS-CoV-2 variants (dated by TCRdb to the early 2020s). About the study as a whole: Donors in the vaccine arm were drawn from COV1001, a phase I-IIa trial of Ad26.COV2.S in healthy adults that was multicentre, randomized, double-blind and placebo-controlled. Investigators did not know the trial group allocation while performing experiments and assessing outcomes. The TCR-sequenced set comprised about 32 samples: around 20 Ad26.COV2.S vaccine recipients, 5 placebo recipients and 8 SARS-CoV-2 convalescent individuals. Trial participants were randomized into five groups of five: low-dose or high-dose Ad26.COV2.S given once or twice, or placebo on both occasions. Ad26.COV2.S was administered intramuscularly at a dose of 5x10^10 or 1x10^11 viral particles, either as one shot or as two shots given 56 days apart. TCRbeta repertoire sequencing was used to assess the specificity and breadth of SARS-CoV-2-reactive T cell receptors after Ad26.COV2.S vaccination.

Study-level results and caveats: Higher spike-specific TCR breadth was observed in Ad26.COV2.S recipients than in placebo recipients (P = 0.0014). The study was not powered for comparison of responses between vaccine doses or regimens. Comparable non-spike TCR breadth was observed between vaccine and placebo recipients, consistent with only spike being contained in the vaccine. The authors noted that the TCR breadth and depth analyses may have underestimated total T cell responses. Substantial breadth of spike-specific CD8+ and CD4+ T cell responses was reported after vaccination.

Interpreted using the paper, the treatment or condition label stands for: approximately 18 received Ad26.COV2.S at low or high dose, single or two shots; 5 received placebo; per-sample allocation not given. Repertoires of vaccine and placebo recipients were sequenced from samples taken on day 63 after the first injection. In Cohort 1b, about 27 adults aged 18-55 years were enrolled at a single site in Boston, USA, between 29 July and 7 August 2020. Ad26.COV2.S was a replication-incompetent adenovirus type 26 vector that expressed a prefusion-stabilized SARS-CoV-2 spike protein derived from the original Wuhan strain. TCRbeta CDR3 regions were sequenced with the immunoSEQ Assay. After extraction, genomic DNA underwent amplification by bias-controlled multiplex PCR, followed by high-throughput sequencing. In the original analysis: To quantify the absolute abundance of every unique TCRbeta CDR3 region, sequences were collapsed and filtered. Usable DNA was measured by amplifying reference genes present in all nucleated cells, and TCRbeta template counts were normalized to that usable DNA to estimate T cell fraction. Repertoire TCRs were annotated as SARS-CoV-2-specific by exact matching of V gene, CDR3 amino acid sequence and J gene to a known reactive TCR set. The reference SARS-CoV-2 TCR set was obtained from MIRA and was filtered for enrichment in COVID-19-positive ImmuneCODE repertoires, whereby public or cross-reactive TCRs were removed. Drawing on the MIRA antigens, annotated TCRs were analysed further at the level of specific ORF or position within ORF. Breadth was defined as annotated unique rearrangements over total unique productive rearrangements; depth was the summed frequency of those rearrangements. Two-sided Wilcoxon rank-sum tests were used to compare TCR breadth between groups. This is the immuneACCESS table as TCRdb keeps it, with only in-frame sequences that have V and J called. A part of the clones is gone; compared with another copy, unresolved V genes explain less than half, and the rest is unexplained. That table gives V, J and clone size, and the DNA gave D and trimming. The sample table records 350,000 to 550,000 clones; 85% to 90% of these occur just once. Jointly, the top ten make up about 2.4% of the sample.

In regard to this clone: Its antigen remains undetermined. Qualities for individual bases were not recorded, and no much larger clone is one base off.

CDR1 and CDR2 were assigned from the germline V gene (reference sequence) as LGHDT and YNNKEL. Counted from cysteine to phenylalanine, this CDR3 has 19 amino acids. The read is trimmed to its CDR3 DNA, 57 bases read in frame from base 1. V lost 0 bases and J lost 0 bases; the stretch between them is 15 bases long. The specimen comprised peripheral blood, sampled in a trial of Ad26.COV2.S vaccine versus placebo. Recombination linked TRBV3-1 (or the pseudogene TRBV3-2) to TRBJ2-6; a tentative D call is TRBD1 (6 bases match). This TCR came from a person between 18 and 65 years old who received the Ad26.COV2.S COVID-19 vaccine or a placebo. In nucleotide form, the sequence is TGTGCCAGCAGCCAAGATTTGGCAGGGGTCCTCTCTGGGGCCAACGTCCTGACTTTC. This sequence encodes CASSQDLAGVLSGANVLTF.